Listed here are 21 T cell receptor beta chains from one sample, sequenced in a study of spatial heterogeneity in lung cancer. Regarding time point: sample taken at primary tumor resection. The study, taken as a whole, reports: Counts of expanded alpha and beta TCRs within tumors tracked the tumor nonsynonymous mutation count.

No antigen is known for these receptors. TCRdb reanalysed the 5' RACE reads using MiXCR and keeps one entry per CDR3 protein. The repertoire holds under 20,000 distinct CDR3 sequences, about 9.6% seen once, with less than 25% in the top ten. Sequencing was performed on lung tumor tissue, taken at surgery. Receptors originate from a female donor with early-stage non-small cell lung cancer.

This clonotype was observed many times. A library made for alpha chains picked up this beta chain off target, so its size means little. The gene calls are TRBV3-1 and TRBJ2-2; D ambiguous. V was shortened by 1 base and J by 0 bases, with 9 bases between the two germline ends. Germline V lookup: CDR1 LGHDT, CDR2 YNNKEL (reference sequence). CDR3 length equals 16 residues. This CDR3 is CASSQVLTPNTGELFF. DNA of the CDR3: TGTGCCAGCAGCCAAGTGTTGACTCCGAACACCGGGGAGCTGTTTTTT.

This clonotype was detected many times. As an off-target read in a library built for alpha chains, this beta chain has a frequency of little significance. This sequence joins TRBV6-6 and TRBJ2-3; D possibly corresponds to TRBD1 (5 bases). The CDR3 runs to 16 residues. V lost 6 bases, J lost 2 bases, and 18 bases lay in between. Germline-derived CDR1 and CDR2 are MNHNY and SVGAGI (reference sequence). CDR3 coding DNA: TGTGCCAGCAGCCCTCGTCCGACAGCGATCACAGATACGCAGTATTTT. This gives the protein CASSPRPTAITDTQYF.

This clonotype was counted ten times or more. A library made for alpha chains picked up this beta chain off target, so its size means little. This chain uses TRBV20-1 with TRBJ1-1; D perhaps matches TRBD1 (5 bases). V was shortened by 3 bases and J by 1 base, with 6 bases between the two germline ends. From germline, CDR1 is DFQATT and CDR2 SNEGSKA (reference sequence). This CDR3 is built from 12 residues. The CDR3 reads CSASQGNTEAFF. CDR3 coding DNA: TGCAGTGCTAGCCAGGGGAACACTGAAGCTTTCTTT.

This clonotype was picked up many times. This beta chain appears as a stray read in a library generated for alpha chains; its size is not informative. The genes are TRBV20-1 and TRBJ2-4; 11 positions agree with TRBD2. J lost 5 bases, V lost 6 bases, and 15 bases had no gene match. Per the germline V gene, CDR1 is DFQATT and CDR2 is SNEGSKA (reference sequence). The CDR3 is made up of 17 amino acids. This CDR3 reads CSASLASGGPGQNIQYF. Here the CDR3 DNA reads TGCAGTGCAAGCCTAGCTAGCGGGGGGCCCGGCCAAAACATTCAGTACTTC.

Concerning this clonotype: This beta chain is a stray read from a library made for alpha chains; its abundance is not meaningful. This chain links TRBV20-1 with TRBJ2-7; D not certain. Between the trimmed V and J ends, which lost 3 bases and 4 bases, there was a span of 7 bases. The germline V gene has CDR1 DFQATT and CDR2 SNEGSKA (reference sequence). CDR3 length: 11 residues. CDR3 region: CSASQGYEQYF. CDR3 bases: TGCAGTGCTAGCCAAGGGTACGAGCAGTACTTC.

Comments on this clonotype: A library prepared for alpha chains yielded this beta chain as an off-target read; its size is of little meaning. The V gene is TRBV12-3 or TRBV12-4, the J gene TRBJ1-4, with 8 bases matching TRBD1. The CDR3 length is 14 residues. Trimming at V came to 6 bases and at J to 8 bases, leaving 8 bases not matched to a gene. DNA for the CDR3: TGTGCCAGCAGCACTACGACAGGGGTCGAAAAACTGTTTTTT. It is translated as CASSTTTGVEKLFF.

A remark on this clonotype: Being off target in a library aimed at alpha chains, this beta chain has a size of little meaning. The chain employs TRBV7-3 and TRBJ1-1; 7 nucleotides line up with TRBD1. Germline CDR1 reads SGHTA; CDR2 reads FQGTGA. V gave up 0 bases and J gave up 1 base; unmatched junction bases: 2. The CDR3 has 15 residues. As DNA, the CDR3 is TGTGCCAGCAGCTTAACCCGGGACAGGAACACTGAAGCTTTCTTT. It yields the protein CASSLTRDRNTEAFF. Based on the CDR3 plus reference TRBV7-3 and TRBJ1-1, the full variable domain is GAGVSQTPSNKVTEKGKYVELRCDPISGHTALYWYRQSLGQGPEFLIYFQGTGAADDSGLPNDRFFAVRPEGSVSTLKIQRTERGDSAVYLCASSLTRDRNTEAFFGQGTRLTVV.

The sample holds a few counts of this clonotype. Being off target in a library aimed at alpha chains, this beta chain has a size of little meaning. This sequence joins TRBV5-1 and TRBJ1-1; no clear D gene. With 5 bases removed from V and 1 base from J, the gap between germline ends came to 9 bases. Germline V gives CDR1 SGHRS, CDR2 YFSETQ. The CDR3 covers 13 residues. The CDR3 DNA sequence: TGCGCCAGCAGATTCGACGGGAACACTGAAGCTTTCTTT. It translates to CASRFDGNTEAFF.

In its sample, this clonotype ranks as medium-sized. A junction boundary mismatches the germline segment, possibly from a read error. Within a library made for alpha chains, this beta chain is off target, and its count is uninformative. The V gene is TRBV14, the J gene TRBJ2-7; perhaps TRBD1 as D (6 bases). The CDR3 is made up of 13 amino acids. The germline CDR1 and CDR2 sequences are SGHDN and FVKESK. This CDR3 is CASSPDRSGTPFF. The CDR3 DNA is TGTGCCAGCAGCCCTGATCGTTCTGGGACACCCTTCTTC.

Regarding this clonotype: Little can be read into the size of this beta chain, an off-target read in a library designed for alpha chains. The chain employs TRBV4-3 and TRBJ2-3; D is perhaps TRBD1 or TRBD2 (5 bases each). Per germline, CDR1 LGHNA and CDR2 YSLEER. The CDR3 has 14 amino acids. V lost 3 bases to trimming and J lost 4 bases, with 11 bases between them. CDR3 sequence (DNA): TGCGCCAGCAGCCATCCCGGGACCCCAGATACGCAGTATTTT. Translation: CASSHPGTPDTQYF.

This clonotype appeared a few times. This beta chain is an unintended read in a library built for alpha chains; its size means little. The chain combines TRBV29-1 with TRBJ1-5; D possibly corresponds to TRBD1 (5 bases). CDR3 length: 12 amino acids. Trimming took 4 bases from V and 2 from J, leaving 6 bases between them. Germline V gives CDR1 SQVTM, CDR2 ANQGSEA. CDR3 loop: CSVGQRNQPQHF. The CDR3 DNA follows: TGCAGCGTTGGACAGCGCAATCAGCCCCAGCATTTT.

This clonotype appeared many times. This beta chain is an unintended read in a library built for alpha chains; its size means little. V gene TRBV7-8 combines with J gene TRBJ2-7; D is possibly TRBD1 (6 bases). The CDR3 extends over 16 amino acids. The ends were cut back, 0 bases at V and 6 bases at J, with 18 bases in the middle. Looked up from germline, CDR1 is SGHVS and CDR2 is FQNEAQ. The DNA of the CDR3 is TGTGCCAGCAGCTTAGCGGGGCCAGGGGCTACTCGCGAGCAGTACTTC. Translating it yields CASSLAGPGATREQYF.

This clonotype was picked up many times. This beta chain appears as a stray read in a library generated for alpha chains; its size is not informative. The gene calls are TRBV10-3 and TRBJ1-1; D is uncertain. With 1 base removed from V and 4 bases from J, the gap between germline ends came to 10 bases. The length of the CDR3 is 14 residues. Looked up from germline, CDR1 is ENHRY and CDR2 is SYGVKD. In nucleotides, the CDR3 is TGTGCCATCAGTGAGTTGGGTTCGGTCACTGAAGCTTTCTTT. Amino acids: CAISELGSVTEAFF.

In its sample, this clonotype was seen many times. Because the library targeted alpha chains, this beta chain is an off-target read whose size means little. V usage is TRBV7-3 and J usage is TRBJ2-5; TRBD1 might be the D (7 bases). Germline assignment: CDR1 SGHTA and CDR2 FQGTGA. The CDR3 is made up of 15 amino acids. Trimming pared 3 bases from V and 1 base from J, leaving 12 bases between. The CDR3 protein is CASSFNRGGQETQYF. CDR3 coding DNA: TGTGCCAGCAGCTTCAACAGGGGAGGCCAAGAGACCCAGTACTTC.

On this clonotype: Because this beta chain is a stray read in a library intended to capture alpha chains, its abundance should not be given much weight. The V gene is TRBV28, the J gene TRBJ1-1, with D possibly matching TRBD1 (5 bases). CDR3 length: 15 amino acids. Germline V gene sequence: CDR1 MDHEN, CDR2 SYDVKM. V shed 3 bases and J shed 1 base, with 12 bases lying between them. For the CDR3, the DNA is TGTGCCAGCAGTTTCACAAGGAGGGGGAACACTGAAGCTTTCTTT. Encoded protein: CASSFTRRGNTEAFF.

This clonotype was recorded a few times. Found in a library prepared for alpha chains, this beta chain is an off-target read, and its abundance has little meaning. The chain joins TRBV11-2 to TRBJ2-2, with D hard to call. CDR3 length: 15 residues. CDR1 is SGHAT and CDR2 is FQNNGV in the germline V gene. V was pared by 1 base and J by 5 bases, with 11 bases between. CDR3 region: CASSLVVWSTGELFF. In nucleotides, the CDR3 is TGTGCCAGCAGCTTAGTTGTGTGGAGTACCGGGGAGCTGTTTTTT.

This clonotype occurred many times. Found in a library prepared for alpha chains, this beta chain is an off-target read, and its abundance has little meaning. The rearrangement links TRBV18 to TRBJ1-3; D unclear. The germline V and J ends were trimmed by 3 bases and 1 base, with 13 bases remaining between them. The CDR3 sequence is 16 residues long. The germline gives CDR1 KGHSH, CDR2 LQKENI. CDR3 in DNA: TGTGCCAGCTCACCGTCGGCGGATAGTTCTGGAAACACCATATATTTT. Translation gives CASSPSADSSGNTIYF.

For this clonotype: The junction and the germline gene differ at one end; a read error may be behind it. As an off-target read in a library built for alpha chains, this beta chain has a frequency of little significance. The chain carries TRBV11-3 and TRBJ2-1; D gene ambiguous. The germline V gene encodes CDR1 SGHNT and CDR2 YENEEA. CDR3 length equals 12 residues. The CDR3: CASSLLYRVQVF. Written as DNA, the CDR3 is TGTGCCAGCAGCTTACTCTACCGGGTCCAGGTTTTC.

Details on this clonotype: The library was built for alpha chains, so this beta chain is an off-target read and its size means little. The chain carries TRBV28 and TRBJ2-7, with D tentatively TRBD2 (6 bases). V was clipped by 0 bases and J by 7 bases, with 7 bases between them. This CDR3 is built from 12 residues. Germline loops: CDR1 MDHEN, CDR2 SYDVKM. CDR3 residues: CASSLWGGEQYF. The CDR3 DNA reads as TGTGCCAGCAGTTTATGGGGGGGAGAGCAGTACTTC. Looking up the rest from reference TRBV28 and TRBJ2-7 gives the full variable domain: DVKVTQSSRYLVKRTGEKVFLECVQDMDHENMFWYRQDPGLGLRLIYFSYDVKMKEKGDIPEGYSVSREKKERFSLILESASTNQTSMYLCASSLWGGEQYFGPGTRLTVT.

This clonotype was detected ten times or more. The library was prepared for alpha chains; this beta chain is a stray read, so its frequency means little. V gene TRBV27 combines with J gene TRBJ1-5; possible D gene TRBD1, 5 bases. Germline loops: CDR1 MNHEY, CDR2 SMNVEV (reference sequence). Deletions cut 2 bases from V and 1 base from J, with 6 bases between. The length of the CDR3 is 14 residues. The CDR3 DNA is TGTGCCAGCAGTTTAGGGACCAGCAATCAGCCCCAGCATTTT. This gives the protein CASSLGTSNQPQHF.

On this clonotype: This beta chain turned up in a library designed for alpha chains; as an off-target read, its abundance says little. The chain joins TRBV27 to TRBJ1-1; no firm D call. V gave up 5 bases and J gave up 6 bases, with 13 bases separating them. Germline V lookup: CDR1 MNHEY, CDR2 SMNVEV (reference sequence). CDR3 length: 13 amino acids. The CDR3 nucleotides are TGTGCCAGCAGTCCTCCTGCGGGCCCTGAAGCTTTCTTT. Its protein is CASSPPAGPEAFF.